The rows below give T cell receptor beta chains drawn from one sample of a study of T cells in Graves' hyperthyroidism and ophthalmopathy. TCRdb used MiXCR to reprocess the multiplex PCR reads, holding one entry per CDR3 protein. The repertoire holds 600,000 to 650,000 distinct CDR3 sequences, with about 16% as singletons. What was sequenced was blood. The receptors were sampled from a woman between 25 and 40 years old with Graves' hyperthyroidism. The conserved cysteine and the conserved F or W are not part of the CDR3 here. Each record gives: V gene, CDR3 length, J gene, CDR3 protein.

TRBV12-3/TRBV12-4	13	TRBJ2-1	ASSRRTTFDNEQF
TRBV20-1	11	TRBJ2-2	SARVGYTGELF
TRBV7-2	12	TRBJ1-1	ASSSHQSGAEAF
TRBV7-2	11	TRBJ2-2	ASSLMGRGELF
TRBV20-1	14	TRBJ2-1	SARDLLSSSYNEQF
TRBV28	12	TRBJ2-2	ASSRPASTGELF
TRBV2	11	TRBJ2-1	ASSTSGSSSLF
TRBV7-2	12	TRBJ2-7	ASSLKDRGLEQY
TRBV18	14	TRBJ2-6	ASSPALVTGANVLT
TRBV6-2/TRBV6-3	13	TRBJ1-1	ASSKLGERNTEAF
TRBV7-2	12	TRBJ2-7	ASSPWAGSYEQY
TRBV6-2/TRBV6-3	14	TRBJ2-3	ASSYEGRTVTDTQY
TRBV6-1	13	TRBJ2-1	ASSFIAGGHNEQF
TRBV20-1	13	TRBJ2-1	SASSQSGKLNEQF
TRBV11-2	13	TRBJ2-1	ASSSGLAGEGEQF
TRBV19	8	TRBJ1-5	ASGYQPQH
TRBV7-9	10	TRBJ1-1	ASSLANSEAF
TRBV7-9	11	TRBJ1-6	ASSRDRVSPLH
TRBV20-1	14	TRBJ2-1	SASGEAFSSYNEQF
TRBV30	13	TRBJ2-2	AWSRARIWAGELF
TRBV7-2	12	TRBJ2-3	ASSKGQATDTQY
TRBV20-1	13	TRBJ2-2	SARDYREGTGELF
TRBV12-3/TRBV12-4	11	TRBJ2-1	ASRLTGWNEQF
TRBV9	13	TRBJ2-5	ASSPLAGGGETQY
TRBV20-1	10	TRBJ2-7	SAKTTSYEQY
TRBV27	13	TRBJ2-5	ASSPQSTPQETQY
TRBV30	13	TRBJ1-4	AWREPGQRREKLF
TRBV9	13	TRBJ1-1	ASSVGPVMNTEAF